This TCR beta chain was profiled in a study of CD8+ T cells in alopecia areata. Study overall: Tofacitinib was taken orally by treated patients, and the dose was 5 to 10 mg twice daily. Study-level results: Shared TCR sequences were less clear between patients than in mice, possibly partly from HLA diversity. Lesional scalp, notably in alopecia totalis/universalis, had clonality above that of normal scalp.

CD4+ and CD8+ T cells were sorted from PBMCs stained for CD3, CD4 and CD8. This clone came up a few times. The antigen is unknown. Following extraction, RNA underwent reverse transcription to cDNA, which served as the sequencing template. Method: immunoSEQ multiplex PCR; TCRdb's copy keeps in-frame clones and lacks some. The table lists some 130,000 clones, roughly 62% of them singletons. Looked up from germline, CDR1 is KGHSH and CDR2 is LQKENI. This CDR3 spans 18 amino acids. V gave up 3 bases and J gave up 1 base; unmatched junction bases: 8. The receptor was derived from a human donor with alopecia areata. The material was CD4+ T cells sorted from blood, obtained at week 0. V and J are TRBV18 and TRBJ2-6, with 8 bases matching TRBD2. CDR3 sequence (DNA): TGTGCCAGCTCACCCCTCCCGGGACTAGTATCTGGGGCCAACGTCCTGACTTTC. Translated, it gives CASSPLPGLVSGANVLTF. The full variable domain, with the rest looked up from reference TRBV18 and TRBJ2-6, is NAGVMQNPRHLVRRRGQEARLRCSPMKGHSHVYWYRQLPEEGLKFMVYLQKENIIDESGMPKERFSAEFPKEGPSILRIQQVVRGDSAAYFCASSPLPGLVSGANVLTFGAGSRLTVL.